The 16 T cell receptor beta chains below were found in one sample sequenced in a study of blood T cell repertoires in COVID-19. Libraries were prepared by immunoSEQ multiplex PCR; TCRdb keeps only in-frame clonotypes and omits some of them. The sample lists approximately 300,000 clones, approximately 89% occurring once. The sequencing sample was made of PBMCs or T cells enriched from blood (not recorded which). All receptors derive from a woman aged 18-35 years who had recovered from COVID-19.

The genes are TRBV15 and TRBJ2-7, with a possible D match to TRBD2 (6 bases). CDR1 and CDR2 (germline): LNHNV, YYDKDF (reference sequence). The V end was cut by 1 base, the J end by 4 bases, with 14 bases between. The CDR3 consists of 15 residues. The CDR3 loop is CATSRVGTSRYEQYF. In DNA form, the CDR3 reads TGTGCCACCAGCAGAGTGGGGACTTCTCGTTACGAGCAGTACTTC. Supplemented by reference TRBV15 and TRBJ2-7, the full variable domain reads DAMVIQNPRYQVTQFGKPVTLSCSQTLNHNVMYWYQQKSSQAPKLLFHYYDKDFNNEADTPDNFQSRRPNTSFCFLDIRSPGLGDTAMYLCATSRVGTSRYEQYFGPGTRLTVT.

The chain combines TRBV4-1 with TRBJ1-2, with D tentatively TRBD1 (5 bases). This CDR3 has 16 residues. Trimming removed 0 bases at V and 2 bases at J, with 13 bases between. From germline, CDR1 is MGHRA and CDR2 YSYEKL. CDR3 in amino acids: CASSQEPEGLNYGYTF. The DNA of the CDR3 is TGCGCCAGCAGCCAAGAGCCGGAGGGGTTGAACTATGGCTACACCTTC.

The chain combines TRBV27 with TRBJ2-1; 10 positions agree with TRBD2. The length of the CDR3 is 16 residues. Germline values: CDR1 MNHEY, CDR2 SMNVEV (reference sequence). J gave up 2 bases and V 8 bases, and 9 bases lay outside the gene matches. CDR3 residues: CASSVLTSGPYNEQFF. CDR3 coding DNA: TGTGCCAGCTCTGTATTGACTAGCGGGCCCTACAATGAGCAGTTCTTC.

There are a few counts of this clone. The sample carries other DNA sequences with the same CDR3. This sequence joins TRBV6-5 and TRBJ1-1, with D unresolved. Germline V CDR1 and CDR2: MNHEY, SVGAGI. V lost 0 bases, J lost 2 bases, and 7 bases lay in between. The CDR3 consists of 14 residues. CDR3 amino acids: CASSYSAGNTEAFF. Written as DNA, the CDR3 is TGTGCCAGCAGTTACTCGGCGGGCAACACTGAAGCTTTCTTT.

As to this clone: At one boundary the junction diverges from the germline segment, which might be a read error. The rearrangement links TRBV20-1 to TRBJ2-3; no definite D call. Per germline, CDR1 DFQATT and CDR2 SNEGSKA (reference sequence). This CDR3 spans 9 amino acids. The CDR3 region has the DNA TGCAGTGCCCTAATAATGGGCCCCTTT. Its translation is CSALIMGPF.

The chain recombines TRBV9 with TRBJ1-6; TRBD1 might be the D (5 bases). Trimming pared 2 bases from V and 5 bases from J, leaving 14 bases between. The CDR3 has 16 amino acids. The germline CDR1 and CDR2 sequences are SGDLS and YYNGEE. The CDR3 nucleotides read TGTGCCAGCAGCGTTAACGAACAGGACCATAATTCACCCCTCCACTTT. Its translation: CASSVNEQDHNSPLHF. Variable domain in full (rest from reference TRBV9 and TRBJ1-6): DSGVTQTPKHLITATGQRVTLRCSPRSGDLSVYWYQQSLDQGLQFLIQYYNGEERAKGNILERFSAQQFPDLHSELNLSSLELGDSALYFCASSVNEQDHNSPLHFGNGTRLTVT.

This clone has a handful of counts. CDR3 sequence: CATSRGTSGIKNEQFF. The CDR3 nucleotides read TGTGCCACCAGCAGAGGGACTAGCGGGATAAAGAATGAGCAGTTCTTC. This chain joins TRBV15 and TRBJ2-1; 12 bases are shared with TRBD2. The CDR3 has 16 amino acids. Germline assignment: CDR1 LNHNV and CDR2 YYDKDF (reference sequence). J was trimmed by 7 bases and V by 1 base; bases with no gene match: 5.

The gene calls are TRBV28 and TRBJ1-2; TRBD1 aligns across 12 bases. Trimming at V came to 11 bases and at J to 3 bases, leaving 10 bases not matched to a gene. Germline lookup yields CDR1 MDHEN and CDR2 SYDVKM. The CDR3 is 15 amino acids. As DNA, the CDR3 is TGTGCCGCCCGGGACAGGGGGCGCTCGGACTATGGCTACACCTTC. Amino acids: CAARDRGRSDYGYTF.

The rearrangement uses TRBV5-1 and TRBJ2-1, with unresolved D. Germline CDR1 SGHRS, CDR2 YFSETQ. Trimming took 7 bases from V and 9 from J, leaving 26 bases between them. There are 16 residues in the CDR3. The CDR3: CASALLGSPPNGEQFF. In DNA, the CDR3 is TGCGCCAGCGCACTTTTGGGCAGCCCCCCAAATGGTGAGCAGTTCTTC.

The chain is built from TRBV2 and TRBJ1-2; D remains ambiguous. V was pared by 8 bases and J by 8 bases, with 9 bases between. The CDR3 consists of 10 residues. From germline, CDR1 is SNHLY and CDR2 FYNNEI. CDR3 sequence: CASLSVGYTF. The CDR3 DNA follows: TGTGCCAGCCTCAGTGTCGGCTACACCTTC. The full variable domain, completed using reference TRBV2 and TRBJ1-2, is EPEVTQTPSHQVTQMGQEVILRCVPISNHLYFYWYRQILGQKVEFLVSFYNNEISEKSEIFDDQFSVERPDGSNFTLKIRSTKLEDSAMYFCASLSVGYTFGSGTRLTVV.

The chain employs TRBV6-5 and TRBJ1-3; D might be TRBD1 (5 bases). Germline CDR1 and CDR2: MNHEY and SVGAGI. The CDR3 runs 15 residues. The V and J ends lost 6 bases and 4 bases respectively, with 16 bases between them. In DNA form, the CDR3 reads TGTGCCAGCAGCCTCGACGGGCAGGGAGGAAACACCATATATTTT. It specifies CASSLDGQGGNTIYF.

This clone occurred once. This rearrangement joins TRBV19 to TRBJ2-7, with 8 nucleotides matching TRBD2. With V trimmed by 3 bases and J by 2 bases, 3 bases remained unmatched. CDR1 LNHDA and CDR2 SQIVND come from the germline V gene (reference sequence). The CDR3 spans 14 residues. The CDR3 DNA follows: TGTGCCAGTAGTATGCGGGGGGCGACCTACGAGCAGTACTTC. This encodes CASSMRGATYEQYF.

The J gene is TRBJ2-2, the V gene TRBV15, with 8 bases lining up with TRBD1. The V gene's germline CDR1 is LNHNV and CDR2 YYDKDF (reference sequence). Germline trimming cut 3 bases from V and 4 bases from J; bases unmatched to any gene: 7. The CDR3 has 16 residues. CDR3 DNA sequence: TGTGCCACCAGCAGTGGCAGGGGGCGTTTCACCGGGGAGCTGTTTTTT. This sequence encodes CATSSGRGRFTGELFF.

The chain couples TRBV3-1 (or the pseudogene TRBV3-2) to TRBJ1-2, with D perhaps matching TRBD1 (6 bases). The CDR3 totals 14 residues. V lost 1 base and J lost 5, with 11 bases in between. Germline V gene data show CDR1 as LGHDT and CDR2 as YNNKEL (reference sequence). In DNA form, the CDR3 reads TGTGCCAGCAGCCAAGTTCAGGGGTCATATGGCTACACCTTC. The encoded protein is CASSQVQGSYGYTF.

The V and J genes are TRBV6-1 and TRBJ1-5; 10 bases map to TRBD1. Germline V CDR1 and CDR2: MNHNS, SASEGT. The CDR3 runs to 15 residues. The junction had 3 bases not matched to a gene; V was cut back by 2 bases and J by 5 bases. The CDR3 region is CASSEMGQGYQPQHF. In nucleotides, the CDR3 is TGTGCCAGCAGTGAAATGGGACAGGGGTATCAGCCCCAGCATTTT.

This chain uses TRBV30 with TRBJ2-1, with D possibly matching TRBD2 (6 bases). There are 13 residues in the CDR3. Trimming left V 1 base short and J 10 bases short, with 14 bases between. CDR1 is GTSNPN and CDR2 is SVGIG in the germline V gene (reference sequence). The CDR3 region is CAWSGRLVQEQFF. The DNA for the CDR3 is TGTGCCTGGAGTGGAAGACTAGTCCAGGAGCAGTTCTTC.